The clone carrying this T cell receptor beta chain came up many times. The source of the sample is a study of chronic HIV infection and antiretroviral therapy. MiXCR, applied by TCRdb to the 5' RACE reads, yields one record per CDR3 protein. The sample includes some 38,000 distinct CDR3 sequences, about 8.9% of them seen just once. This CDR3 contains 11 residues. V lost 3 bases to trimming and J lost 7 bases, with 7 bases between them. Germline V gene sequence: CDR1 MDHEN, CDR2 SYDVKM. The rearrangement joins TRBV28 to TRBJ2-7; D gene unclear. The sequencing sample was made of peripheral blood. The sequence derives from an adult who had HIV and had not received antiretroviral therapy, or was an uninfected healthy control (not recorded which). The CDR3 loop reads CASSFSVEQYF. CDR3 bases: TGTGCCAGCAGTTTTTCGGTGGAGCAGTACTTC.